A single TCR beta chain is shown here with its context. Its binding antigen is unknown. Per-base qualities were not stored, and no clone one base away is much larger. TCR beta repertoires were profiled from peripheral blood of some 13 young patients with multiple sclerosis to demonstrate the VDJtools post-analysis software. The multiple sclerosis patients were children and adolescents ranging in age from about 6 to 16 years. Library preparation used PCR. Sequencing used an Illumina HiSeq 2500. Unique molecular identifiers were incorporated into TCR beta cDNA libraries to reduce PCR and sequencing biases. Every 1 to 10 million input T cells yielded around 500,000 cDNA molecules, meaning each molecule approximated one T cell. Patient libraries were prepared and sequenced with the same protocol used for the earlier healthy control dataset. Within a given batch, samples were prepared together, multiplexed and sequenced on the same HiSeq lane. The study's own analysis went as follows. MIGEC was used to process the raw barcoded reads, and molecular identifier groups with only a single read were discarded before consensus assembly and CDR3 extraction. Clonotype tables were post-analysed with VDJtools, normalizing diversity by down-sampling all datasets to the smallest sample size. To correct batch-related cross-sample contamination, repertoire overlap clustering matched CDR3 amino acid sequences but not nucleotide sequences. TCRdb trimmed the raw reads at Q25, called clones with MiXCR and kept productive beta chains. When rows share a CDR3 protein, they turn into one entry using the most common DNA and genes. V and J calls and clone size were set by TCRdb, not the authors. A total of about 540,000 distinct CDR3 sequences appear in this sample, less than 40% of them only once. The ten largest clones add up to under 7% of the sample.

The sample belongs to a study of post-analysis software for immune sequencing data (dated by TCRdb to the mid-2010s). Describing the broader study: Disease courses on record covered relapsing-remitting, secondary progressive and progressive-relapsing multiple sclerosis, though some patients had no subtype annotation. The patient repertoires were compared against approximately ten previously published healthy control repertoires obtained from donors aged 6 to 25 years. A subset of samples was prepared in parallel using single-end sample barcoding, then pooled and co-amplified after Illumina adapter ligation. Here is what the overall study found, with its caveats: Direct clustering with F measure revealed strong co-clustering of samples prepared in the same batch, which led to a batch-effect correction. Significantly higher frequencies in patients than in controls were found for roughly five TRBV segments, including TRBV5-6, TRBV5-1 and TRBV20-1. Normalized Chao1 diversity was significantly lower in multiple sclerosis patients than controls, suggesting substantial peripheral T-cell clonal expansion. The control group was slightly older than the multiple sclerosis patient group.

Its CDR3 holds 14 amino acids, cysteine through phenylalanine. Only CDR3 DNA remains: 42 bases, in frame from the first base. Sequences SNHLY (CDR1) and FYNNEI (CDR2) are obtained from the germline V gene. The junction shows trimming of 1 base on V and 6 bases on J, and the gene matches do not reach 4 bases of it. Sequenced sample: blood. The receptor was derived from a girl aged 2-17 years with multiple sclerosis. This chain is built from TRBV2 and TRBJ2-3; the junction holds 7 bases that match TRBD1. The CDR3 has the sequence CASSEDRGMDTQYF. The nucleotides are TGTGCCAGCAGTGAAGACAGGGGAATGGATACGCAGTATTTT.